The T cell receptor beta chain under discussion was sequenced for a study of blood T cell repertoires in COVID-19. Per the original methods: Counts of nucleated cells, estimated from reference gene primer amplification, were obtained. Method: immunoSEQ multiplex PCR; TCRdb's copy keeps in-frame clones and lacks some. That table is the source of V, J and clone size, and D and trimming were worked out from the DNA. The sample consists of about 100,000 clones, around 84% of them appearing once. Looked up from germline, CDR1 is SGHRS and CDR2 is YFSETQ. J lost 1 base, V lost 4 bases, and 5 bases had no gene match. CDR3 length: 15 residues.

The chain recombines TRBV5-1 with TRBJ1-1; 9 positions agree with TRBD1. Source material: peripheral blood. The receptor's source is a man aged 60-69 years with acute or convalescent COVID-19. CDR3 protein: CASSGLQGANTEAFF. The CDR3 region has the DNA TGCGCCAGCAGCGGATTACAGGGGGCGAACACTGAAGCTTTCTTT.